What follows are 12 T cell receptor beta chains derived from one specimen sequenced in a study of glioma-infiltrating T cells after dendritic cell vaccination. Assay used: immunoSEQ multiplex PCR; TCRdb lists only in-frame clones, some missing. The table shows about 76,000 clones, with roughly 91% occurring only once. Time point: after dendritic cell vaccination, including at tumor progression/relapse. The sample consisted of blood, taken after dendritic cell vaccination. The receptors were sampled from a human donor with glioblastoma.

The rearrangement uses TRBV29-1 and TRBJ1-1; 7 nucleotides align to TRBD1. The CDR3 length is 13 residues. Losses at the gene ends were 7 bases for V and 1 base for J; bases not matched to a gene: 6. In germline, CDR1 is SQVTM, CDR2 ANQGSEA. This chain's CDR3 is CSAAQGRNTEAFF. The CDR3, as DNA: TGCAGCGCCGCACAGGGGAGGAACACTGAAGCTTTCTTT.

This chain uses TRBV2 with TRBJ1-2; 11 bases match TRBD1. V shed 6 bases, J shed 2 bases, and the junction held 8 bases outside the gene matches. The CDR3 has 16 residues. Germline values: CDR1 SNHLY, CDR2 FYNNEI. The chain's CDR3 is CASSAWTGGSNYGYTF. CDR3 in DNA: TGTGCCAGCAGCGCCTGGACAGGGGGCTCGAACTATGGCTACACCTTC. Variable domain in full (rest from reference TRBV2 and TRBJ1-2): EPEVTQTPSHQVTQMGQEVILRCVPISNHLYFYWYRQILGQKVEFLVSFYNNEISEKSEIFDDQFSVERPDGSNFTLKIRSTKLEDSAMYFCASSAWTGGSNYGYTFGSGTRLTVV.

CDR3 sequence: CASSGGQGLRNTIYF. CDR3 DNA: TGTGCCAGCAGCGGCGGACAGGGGCTGAGAAACACCATATATTTT. This chain connects TRBV7-2 to TRBJ1-3; TRBD1 aligns across 9 bases. Trimming removed 5 bases from V and 5 bases from J; junction bases left unmatched: 7. The CDR3 is made up of 15 amino acids. Looked up from germline, CDR1 is SGHTA and CDR2 is FQGNSA.

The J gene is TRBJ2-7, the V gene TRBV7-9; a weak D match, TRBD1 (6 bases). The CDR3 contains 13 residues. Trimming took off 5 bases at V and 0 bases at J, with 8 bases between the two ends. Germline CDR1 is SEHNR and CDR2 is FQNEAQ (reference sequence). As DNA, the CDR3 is TGTGCCAGCAGCACAGGGAGCTCCTACGAGCAGTACTTC. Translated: CASSTGSSYEQYF. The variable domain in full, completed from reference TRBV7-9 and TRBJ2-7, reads DTGVSQNPRHKITKRGQNVTFRCDPISEHNRLYWYRQTLGQGPEFLTYFQNEAQLEKSRLLSDRFSAERPKGSFSTLEIQRTEQGDSAMYLCASSTGSSYEQYFGPGTRLTVT.

The CDR3 nucleotides read TGTGCCAGCTCACCCCAGGACAGGTCCGTGGGGTACTTC. It encodes CASSPQDRSVGYF. The chain couples TRBV18 to TRBJ2-4, with 7 nucleotides matching TRBD1. CDR1 and CDR2 from the germline V gene are KGHSH and LQKENI. This CDR3 is built from 13 residues. The V gene end was trimmed by 3 bases and the J gene end by 15 bases; junction bases not matched to a gene: 11.

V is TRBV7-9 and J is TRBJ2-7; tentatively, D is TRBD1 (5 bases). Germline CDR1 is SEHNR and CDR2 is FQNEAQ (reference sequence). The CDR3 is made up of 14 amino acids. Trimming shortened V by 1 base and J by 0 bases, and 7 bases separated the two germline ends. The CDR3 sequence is CASSLGQISYEQYF. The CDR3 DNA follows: TGTGCCAGCAGCTTAGGACAGATCTCCTACGAGCAGTACTTC.

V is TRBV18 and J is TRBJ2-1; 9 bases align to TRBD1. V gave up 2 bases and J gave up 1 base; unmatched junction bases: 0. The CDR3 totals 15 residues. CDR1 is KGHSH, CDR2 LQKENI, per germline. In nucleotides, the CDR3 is TGTGCCAGCTCACCAGGACAGGGGTCCTACAATGAGCAGTTCTTC. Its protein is CASSPGQGSYNEQFF.

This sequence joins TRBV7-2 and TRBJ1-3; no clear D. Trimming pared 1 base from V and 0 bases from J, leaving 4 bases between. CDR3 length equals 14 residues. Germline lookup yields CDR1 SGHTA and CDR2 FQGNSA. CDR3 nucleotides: TGTGCCAGCAGCTTAGACAGCTCTGGAAACACCATATATTTT. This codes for CASSLDSSGNTIYF.

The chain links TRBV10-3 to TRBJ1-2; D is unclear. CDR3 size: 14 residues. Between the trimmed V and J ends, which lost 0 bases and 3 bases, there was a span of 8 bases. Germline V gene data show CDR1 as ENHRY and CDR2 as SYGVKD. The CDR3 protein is CAISESGRYYGYTF. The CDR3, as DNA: TGTGCCATCAGTGAGTCTGGCAGGTACTATGGCTACACCTTC.

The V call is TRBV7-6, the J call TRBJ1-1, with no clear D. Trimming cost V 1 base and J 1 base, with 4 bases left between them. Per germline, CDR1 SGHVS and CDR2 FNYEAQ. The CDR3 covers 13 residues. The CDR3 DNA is TGTGCCAGCAGCTTAGACAGGAACACTGAAGCTTTCTTT. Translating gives CASSLDRNTEAFF.

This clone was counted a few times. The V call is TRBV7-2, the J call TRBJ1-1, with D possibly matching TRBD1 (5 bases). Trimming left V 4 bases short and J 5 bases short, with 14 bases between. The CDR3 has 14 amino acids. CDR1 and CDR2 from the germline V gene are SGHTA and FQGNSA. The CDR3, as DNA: TGTGCCAGCAGCTCCAGGGTGTTTGGGACTGAAGCTTTCTTT. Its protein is CASSSRVFGTEAFF.

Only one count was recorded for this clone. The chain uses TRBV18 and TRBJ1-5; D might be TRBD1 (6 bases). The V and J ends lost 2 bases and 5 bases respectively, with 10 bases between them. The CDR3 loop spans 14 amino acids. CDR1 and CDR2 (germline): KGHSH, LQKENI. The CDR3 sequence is CASSPSGADQPQHF. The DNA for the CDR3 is TGTGCCAGCTCACCATCAGGGGCCGATCAGCCCCAGCATTTT.